The 13 T cell receptor beta chains below come from one sample, sequenced in a study of spatial heterogeneity in lung cancer. The sample's time point: sample taken at primary tumor resection. A single record per CDR3 protein comes from TCRdb applying MiXCR to the 5' RACE reads. The data contain roughly 10,000 distinct CDR3 sequences, around 6.3% of them singletons. The sequenced sample was PBMCs, obtained at surgery. These receptors all stem from a male donor with early-stage non-small cell lung cancer.

This clonotype was seen at least ten times. The chain recombines TRBV7-3 with TRBJ2-1; TRBD1 matches 10 bases. Losses at the gene ends were 5 bases for V and 10 bases for J; bases not matched to a gene: 8. The CDR3 totals 14 residues. Germline CDR1 SGHTA, CDR2 FQGTGA. The CDR3 protein is CASSGGTGAGEQFF. The CDR3, as DNA: TGTGCCAGCAGCGGAGGGACAGGGGCCGGGGAGCAGTTCTTC.

Ten or more counts support this clonotype. V is TRBV28 and J is TRBJ1-4; D unclear. CDR1 MDHEN and CDR2 SYDVKM come from the germline V gene. Trimming took 5 bases from V and 8 from J, leaving 21 bases between them. The CDR3 has 16 residues. Here the CDR3 reads CASSPSEKGFGEKLFF. The CDR3 DNA is TGTGCCAGCAGTCCGTCGGAGAAGGGTTTTGGAGAAAAACTGTTTTTT. Drawing the rest from reference TRBV28 and TRBJ1-4, the complete variable domain is DVKVTQSSRYLVKRTGEKVFLECVQDMDHENMFWYRQDPGLGLRLIYFSYDVKMKEKGDIPEGYSVSREKKERFSLILESASTNQTSMYLCASSPSEKGFGEKLFFGSGTQLSVL.

This chain uses TRBV10-3 with TRBJ1-5, with D perhaps matching TRBD1 (5 bases). The CDR3 is 15 amino acids. Germline V gives CDR1 ENHRY, CDR2 SYGVKD. V was pared by 10 bases and J by 0 bases, with 16 bases between. The CDR3 DNA reads as TGTGCCACCGGCGGGACCGTTAATAGCAATCAGCCCCAGCATTTT. This gives the protein CATGGTVNSNQPQHF.

This clonotype was seen ten or more times. This chain links TRBV7-9 with TRBJ1-5; D may be TRBD1 (5 bases). The germline V gene has CDR1 SEHNR and CDR2 FQNEAQ (reference sequence). The CDR3 is 15 amino acids. Between the trimmed V and J ends, which lost 1 base and 3 bases, there was a span of 10 bases. The CDR3 nucleotides read TGTGCCAGCAGCTTAGATGACAGAGTCAATCAGCCCCAGCATTTT. It encodes CASSLDDRVNQPQHF.

The chain combines TRBV24-1 with TRBJ2-1; possibly TRBD2 for D (6 bases). The CDR3 length is 17 residues. V lost 4 bases to trimming and J lost 6 bases, with 21 bases between them. The germline gives CDR1 KGHDR, CDR2 SFDVKD. CDR3 amino acids: CATSESDWGGTGNEQFF. The DNA of the CDR3 is TGTGCCACCAGTGAATCTGACTGGGGCGGGACGGGCAATGAGCAGTTCTTC.

This clonotype was recorded at least ten times. V is TRBV20-1 and J is TRBJ2-3, with TRBD2 identical over 9 bases. J gave up 5 bases and V 6 bases, and 9 bases lay outside the gene matches. The CDR3 consists of 14 residues. The germline V gene has CDR1 DFQATT and CDR2 SNEGSKA (reference sequence). The CDR3 loop is CSAPPGLARDTQYF. CDR3 nucleotide sequence: TGCAGTGCACCTCCGGGACTAGCAAGAGATACGCAGTATTTT.

At least ten counts were recorded for this clonotype. This chain uses TRBV5-1 with TRBJ1-2, with TRBD1 identical over 10 bases. This CDR3 has 13 residues. Germline V gives CDR1 SGHRS, CDR2 YFSETQ. Trimming took 5 bases from V and 8 from J; bases not matched to a gene: 6. CDR3 DNA sequence: TGCGCCAGCAGAGATCGGGACAGGGGCGGCTACACCTTC. Encoded protein: CASRDRDRGGYTF.

This clonotype was detected many times. V usage is TRBV7-9 and J usage is TRBJ2-1, with no clear D. This CDR3 comprises 15 residues. Germline V gene data show CDR1 as SEHNR and CDR2 as FQNEAQ (reference sequence). The ends were cut back, 7 bases at V and 2 bases at J, with 15 bases in the middle. The CDR3 DNA follows: TGTGCCAGCACCCTGGGCTCTTTGGCCTACAATGAGCAGTTCTTC. Its translation: CASTLGSLAYNEQFF.

The rearrangement joins TRBV28 to TRBJ2-1, with 8 bases lining up with TRBD2. With 8 bases clipped from V and 1 base from J, the junction kept 4 bases outside the gene matches. Germline CDR1 reads MDHEN; CDR2 reads SYDVKM. This CDR3 is built from 14 residues. The CDR3 nucleotides read TGTGCCAGCCCGAGCGGGAGTTCCTACAATGAGCAGTTCTTC. Protein sequence: CASPSGSSYNEQFF.

This clonotype has just a few counts. The chain combines TRBV7-6 with TRBJ2-1; TRBD1 agrees at 7 bases. CDR3 size: 14 residues. Germline V CDR1 and CDR2: SGHVS, FNYEAQ. V gave up 5 bases and J gave up 8 bases; unmatched junction bases: 9. CDR3 in amino acids: CASSVEPTGYEQFF. CDR3 sequence (DNA): TGTGCCAGCAGCGTCGAACCGACAGGGTATGAGCAGTTCTTC. Based on the CDR3 plus reference TRBV7-6 and TRBJ2-1, the full variable domain is GAGVSQSPRYKVTKRGQDVALRCDPISGHVSLYWYRQALGQGPEFLTYFNYEAQQDKSGLPNDRFSAERPEGSISTLTIQRTEQRDSAMYRCASSVEPTGYEQFFGPGTRLTVL.

This clonotype is classed as large (0.1 to 1%). This rearrangement joins TRBV19 to TRBJ2-7; D is undetermined. The CDR3 loop spans 13 amino acids. Germline V gene data show CDR1 as LNHDA and CDR2 as SQIVND (reference sequence). Deletions cut 3 bases from V and 0 bases from J, with 6 bases between. The CDR3 loop reads CASSIVYSYEQYF. The DNA of the CDR3 is TGTGCCAGTAGTATCGTCTACTCCTACGAGCAGTACTTC.

This clonotype turned up a few times. This chain uses TRBV6-1 with TRBJ2-1; D uncertain. V lost 4 bases, J lost 7 bases, and 17 bases lay in between. The CDR3 extends over 15 amino acids. Germline lookup yields CDR1 MNHNS and CDR2 SASEGT. The CDR3 protein is CASSGDSRFTNEQFF. CDR3 in DNA: TGTGCCAGCAGTGGAGATTCCCGTTTTACTAATGAGCAGTTCTTC.

There are a few counts of this clonotype. V and J are TRBV5-1 and TRBJ2-5; TRBD1 matches at 7 bases. The V and J ends lost 5 bases and 5 bases, in that order; junction bases with no gene match: 9. The V gene's germline CDR1 is SGHRS and CDR2 YFSETQ. The CDR3 consists of 14 residues. CDR3 in amino acids: CASSGNLGGETQYF. In DNA, the CDR3 is TGCGCCAGCAGTGGAAACTTAGGGGGCGAGACCCAGTACTTC.